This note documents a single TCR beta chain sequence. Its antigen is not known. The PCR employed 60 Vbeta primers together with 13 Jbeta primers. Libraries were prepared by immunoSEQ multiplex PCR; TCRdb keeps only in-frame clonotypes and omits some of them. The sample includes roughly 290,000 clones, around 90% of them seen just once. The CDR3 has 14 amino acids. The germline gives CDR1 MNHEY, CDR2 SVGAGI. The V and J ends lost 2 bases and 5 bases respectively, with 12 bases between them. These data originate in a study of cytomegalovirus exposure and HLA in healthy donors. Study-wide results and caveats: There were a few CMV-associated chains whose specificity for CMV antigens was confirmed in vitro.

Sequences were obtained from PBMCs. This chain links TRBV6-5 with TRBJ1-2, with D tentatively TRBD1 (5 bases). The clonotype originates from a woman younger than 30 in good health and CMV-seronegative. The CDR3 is CASSYGGVDYGYTF. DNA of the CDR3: TGTGCCAGCAGTTACGGGGGGGTTGATTATGGCTACACCTTC.